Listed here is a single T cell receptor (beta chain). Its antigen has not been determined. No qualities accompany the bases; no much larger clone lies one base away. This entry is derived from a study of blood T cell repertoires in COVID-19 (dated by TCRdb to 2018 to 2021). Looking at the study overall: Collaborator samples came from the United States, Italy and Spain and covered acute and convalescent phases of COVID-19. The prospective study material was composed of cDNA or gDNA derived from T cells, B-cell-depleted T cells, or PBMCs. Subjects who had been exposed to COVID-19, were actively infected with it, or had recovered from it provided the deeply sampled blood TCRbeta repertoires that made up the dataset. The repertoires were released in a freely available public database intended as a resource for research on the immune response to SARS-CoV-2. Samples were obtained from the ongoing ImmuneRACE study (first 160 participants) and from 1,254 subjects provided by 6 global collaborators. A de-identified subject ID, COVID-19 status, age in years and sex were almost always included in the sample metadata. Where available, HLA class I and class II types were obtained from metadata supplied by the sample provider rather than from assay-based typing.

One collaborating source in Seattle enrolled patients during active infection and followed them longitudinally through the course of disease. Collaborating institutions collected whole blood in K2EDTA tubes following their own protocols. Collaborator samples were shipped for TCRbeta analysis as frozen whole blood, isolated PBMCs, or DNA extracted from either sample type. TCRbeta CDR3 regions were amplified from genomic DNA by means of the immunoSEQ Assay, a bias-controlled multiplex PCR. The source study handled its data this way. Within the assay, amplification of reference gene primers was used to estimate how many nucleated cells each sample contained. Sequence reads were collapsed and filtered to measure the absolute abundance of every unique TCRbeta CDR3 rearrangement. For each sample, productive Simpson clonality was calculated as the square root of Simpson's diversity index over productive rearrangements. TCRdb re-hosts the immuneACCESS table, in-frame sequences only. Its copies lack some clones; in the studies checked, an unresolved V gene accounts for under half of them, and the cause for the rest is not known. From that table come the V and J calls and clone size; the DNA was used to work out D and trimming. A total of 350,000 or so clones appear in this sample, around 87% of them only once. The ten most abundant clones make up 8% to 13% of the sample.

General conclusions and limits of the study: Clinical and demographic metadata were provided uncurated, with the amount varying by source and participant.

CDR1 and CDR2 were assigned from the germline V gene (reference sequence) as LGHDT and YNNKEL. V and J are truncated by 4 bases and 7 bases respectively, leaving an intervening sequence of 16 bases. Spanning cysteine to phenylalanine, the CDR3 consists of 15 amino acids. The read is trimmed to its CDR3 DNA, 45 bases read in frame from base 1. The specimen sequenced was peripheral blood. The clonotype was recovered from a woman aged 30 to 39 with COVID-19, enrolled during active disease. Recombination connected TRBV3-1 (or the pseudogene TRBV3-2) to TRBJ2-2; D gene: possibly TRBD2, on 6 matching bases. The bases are TGTGCCAGCAGCCTTTGGACACCGGGGGACGGGGAGCTGTTTTTT. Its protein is CASSLWTPGDGELFF.